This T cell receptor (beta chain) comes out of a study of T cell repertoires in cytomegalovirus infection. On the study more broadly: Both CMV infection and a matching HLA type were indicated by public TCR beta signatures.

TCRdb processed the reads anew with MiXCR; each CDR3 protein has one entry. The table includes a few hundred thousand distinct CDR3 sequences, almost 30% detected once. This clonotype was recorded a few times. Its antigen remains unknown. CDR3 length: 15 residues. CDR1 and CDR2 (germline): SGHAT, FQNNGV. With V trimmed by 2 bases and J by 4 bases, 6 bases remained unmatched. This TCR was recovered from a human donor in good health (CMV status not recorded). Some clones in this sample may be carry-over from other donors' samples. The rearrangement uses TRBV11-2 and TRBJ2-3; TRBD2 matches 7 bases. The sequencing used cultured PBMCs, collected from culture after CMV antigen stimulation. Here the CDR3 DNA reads TGTGCCAGCAGCTTAATACGGGGAGGGGCAGATACGCAGTATTTT. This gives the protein CASSLIRGGADTQYF. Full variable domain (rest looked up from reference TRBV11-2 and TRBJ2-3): EAGVAQSPRYKIIEKRQSVAFWCNPISGHATLYWYQQILGQGPKLLIQFQNNGVVDDSQLPKDRFSAERLKGVDSTLKIQPAKLEDSAVYLCASSLIRGGADTQYFGPGTRLTVL.